What follows are 16 T cell receptor beta chains derived from one specimen sequenced in a study of spatial heterogeneity in lung cancer. TCRdb re-analysed the 5' RACE reads in MiXCR, keeping a single row per CDR3 protein. Of 20,000 to 25,000 distinct CDR3 sequences in the sample, 2.5% to 4% were seen once. As for time point: sample taken at primary tumor resection. The sequenced material consisted of unsorted whole RNA from tumor, nontumor lung or frozen PBMC. Sequencing used PBMCs, obtained at surgery. The receptor source for this set is a female donor with early-stage non-small cell lung cancer.

This clonotype was observed at least ten times. The V and J genes are TRBV12-3 or TRBV12-4 and TRBJ2-6; D is unclear. The CDR3 runs to 15 residues. Trimming shortened V by 3 bases and J by 1 base, and 7 bases separated the two germline ends. The CDR3 reads CASSFLGSGANVLTF. The DNA of the CDR3 is TGTGCCAGCAGTTTCTTGGGATCTGGGGCCAACGTCCTGACTTTC.

This clonotype has at least ten counts. The J gene is TRBJ2-7, the V gene TRBV10-3; the match to TRBD2 covers 8 bases. V shed 4 bases and J 2 bases; nucleotides not matched to a gene: 7. The CDR3 consists of 15 residues. The germline V gene has CDR1 ENHRY and CDR2 SYGVKD. In DNA form, the CDR3 reads TGTGCCATCAGTGTTCGGGCGGGAGGCCCCTACGAGCAGTACTTC. Amino acids: CAISVRAGGPYEQYF.

The table lists this clonotype with many counts. V gene TRBV27 combines with J gene TRBJ2-6, with a tentative D call TRBD2 (5 bases). V was shortened by 9 bases and J by 3 bases, with 9 bases between the two germline ends. Germline lookup yields CDR1 MNHEY and CDR2 SMNVEV (reference sequence). The CDR3 extends over 13 amino acids. The chain's CDR3 is CASRGGGANVLTF. The CDR3 DNA reads as TGTGCCAGTCGGGGTGGTGGGGCCAACGTCCTGACTTTC.

This clonotype was observed at least ten times. This chain connects TRBV4-1 to TRBJ2-5, with 9 bases identical to TRBD1. The V and J ends lost 6 bases and 5 bases, in that order; junction bases with no gene match: 7. The CDR3 contains 14 residues. The V gene's germline CDR1 is MGHRA and CDR2 YSYEKL. This chain's CDR3 is CASRRQGVQETQYF. The DNA for the CDR3 is TGCGCCAGCAGACGACAGGGGGTGCAGGAGACCCAGTACTTC.

This clonotype has a count of ten or more. This CDR3 reads CASTGQGGEKLFF. For the CDR3, the DNA is TGTGCCAGCACCGGACAGGGTGGAGAAAAACTGTTTTTT. The V gene is TRBV3-1, the J gene TRBJ1-4, with 8 bases aligning to TRBD1. Per the germline V gene, CDR1 is LGHDT and CDR2 is YNNKEL (reference sequence). The CDR3 length is 13 residues. The ends lost 7 bases at V and 8 bases at J; junction bases unmatched: 6.

This clonotype was observed a few times. This chain links TRBV7-9 with TRBJ2-1; D might be TRBD1 (6 bases). Germline V gene data show CDR1 as SEHNR and CDR2 as FQNEAQ (reference sequence). V was clipped by 5 bases and J by 9 bases, with 11 bases between them. The CDR3 has 12 residues. DNA of the CDR3: TGTGCCAGCAGCCCCAGGGGCGGTGAGCAGTTCTTC. Residues: CASSPRGGEQFF.

Ten or more counts support this clonotype. The V and J genes are TRBV4-1 and TRBJ1-2, with D unclear. Trimming took 1 base from V and 3 from J, leaving 3 bases between them. Germline CDR1 and CDR2: MGHRA and YSYEKL. The CDR3 totals 12 residues. The CDR3 loop reads CASSQVHYGYTF. DNA of the CDR3: TGCGCCAGCAGCCAAGTCCACTATGGCTACACCTTC.

This clonotype was recorded at least ten times. CDR3 sequence (DNA): TGCAGCGTTGCGGGGACAGCAAGTAATGAAAAACTGTTTTTT. Translation gives CSVAGTASNEKLFF. V usage is TRBV29-1 and J usage is TRBJ1-4; 7 nucleotides line up with TRBD1. Unmatched junction bases numbered 6, after V lost 4 bases and J lost 4 bases. The CDR3 sequence is 14 residues long. From germline, CDR1 is SQVTM and CDR2 ANQGSEA.

Ten or more counts support this clonotype. CDR3 sequence reads: CASSYRATEAFF. CDR3 nucleotide sequence: TGTGCCAGCAGCTACAGGGCGACTGAAGCTTTCTTT. The chain couples TRBV7-9 to TRBJ1-1, with TRBD1 as a possible D gene (6 bases). Trimming took 4 bases from V and 5 from J, leaving 8 bases between them. CDR3 length: 12 amino acids. Germline V gives CDR1 SEHNR, CDR2 FQNEAQ (reference sequence).

This clonotype was seen many times. The chain links TRBV7-6 to TRBJ2-7; D is possibly TRBD2 (5 bases). V dropped 5 bases and J dropped 3 bases, with 23 bases sitting between them. The CDR3 loop spans 17 amino acids. CDR1 and CDR2 (germline): SGHVS, FNYEAQ. The CDR3 bases are TGTGCCAGCAGCCCAGGCACGGCCGGGGAATTCGTCTACGAGCAGTACTTC. This translates into CASSPGTAGEFVYEQYF.

In this sample, this clonotype turned up many times. V and J are TRBV19 and TRBJ2-1; the match to TRBD2 covers 12 bases. Germline values: CDR1 LNHDA, CDR2 SQIVND (reference sequence). The CDR3 contains 15 residues. The trim removed 6 bases at V and 5 bases at J, leaving 5 bases unmatched. The chain's CDR3 is CASRSGLAGNNEQFF. CDR3 bases: TGTGCCAGTAGATCTGGACTAGCGGGGAACAATGAGCAGTTCTTC.

The sample holds many counts of this clonotype. Here the CDR3 reads CASSIYISGRNNEQFF. The CDR3 DNA follows: TGTGCCAGCAGCATTTACATTAGCGGGAGAAACAATGAGCAGTTCTTC. The chain uses TRBV12-3 or TRBV12-4 and TRBJ2-1; TRBD2 matches 9 bases. The CDR3 spans 16 residues. With 6 bases clipped from V and 5 bases from J, the junction kept 11 bases outside the gene matches.

This clonotype was recorded at least ten times. The chain is built from TRBV7-9 and TRBJ2-7; no definite D call. Germline CDR1 is SEHNR and CDR2 is FQNEAQ (reference sequence). CDR3 length: 13 residues. The V gene lost 5 bases and the J gene lost 3 bases, with 11 bases spanning the gap. The CDR3 loop reads CASSPPRLYEQYF. CDR3 coding DNA: TGTGCCAGCAGCCCCCCGCGGCTCTACGAGCAGTACTTC.

This clonotype was found many times. The rearrangement joins TRBV7-2 to TRBJ1-4; D unresolved. There are 17 residues in the CDR3. The V gene's germline CDR1 is SGHTA and CDR2 FQGNSA. With 1 base removed from V and 8 bases from J, the gap between germline ends came to 20 bases. The CDR3 spells CASSLVGIGHTQEKLFF. CDR3 in DNA: TGTGCCAGCAGCTTAGTGGGGATTGGCCATACTCAGGAAAAACTGTTTTTT. Full variable domain (missing parts from reference TRBV7-2 and TRBJ1-4): GAGVSQSPSNKVTEKGKDVELRCDPISGHTALYWYRQSLGQGLEFLIYFQGNSAPDKSGLPSDRFSAERTGGSVSTLTIQRTQQEDSAVYLCASSLVGIGHTQEKLFFGSGTQLSVL.

This clonotype has at least ten counts. The chain couples TRBV2 to TRBJ1-1, with TRBD1 matching 7 bases. This CDR3 has 14 residues. The V gene's germline CDR1 is SNHLY and CDR2 FYNNEI. Trimming cost V 6 bases and J 2 bases; bases outside gene matches: 6. The CDR3: CASRTGRLNTEAFF. The DNA of the CDR3 is TGTGCCAGCAGGACAGGGAGGCTAAACACTGAAGCTTTCTTT.

This clonotype was found many times. V gene TRBV20-1 combines with J gene TRBJ2-7, with 7 bases identical to TRBD2. Germline V gene data show CDR1 as DFQATT and CDR2 as SNEGSKA (reference sequence). Trimming took 1 base from V and 4 from J; bases not matched to a gene: 10. The CDR3 loop spans 15 amino acids. Here the CDR3 reads CSARVPGRSSYEQYF. The CDR3 coding sequence is TGCAGTGCTAGAGTTCCCGGGAGGTCGAGTTACGAGCAGTACTTC.